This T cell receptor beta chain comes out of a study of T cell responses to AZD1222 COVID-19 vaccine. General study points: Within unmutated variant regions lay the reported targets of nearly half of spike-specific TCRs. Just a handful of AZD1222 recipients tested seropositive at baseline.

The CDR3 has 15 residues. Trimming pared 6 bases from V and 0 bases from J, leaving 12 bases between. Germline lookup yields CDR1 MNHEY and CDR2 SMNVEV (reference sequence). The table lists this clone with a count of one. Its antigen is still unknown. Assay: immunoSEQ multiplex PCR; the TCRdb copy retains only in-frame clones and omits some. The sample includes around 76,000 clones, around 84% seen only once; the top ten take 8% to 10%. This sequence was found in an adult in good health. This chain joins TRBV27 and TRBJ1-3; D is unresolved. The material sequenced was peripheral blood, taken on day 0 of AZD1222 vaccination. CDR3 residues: CASSSWVGSGNTIYF. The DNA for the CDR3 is TGTGCCAGCAGCTCTTGGGTCGGCTCTGGAAACACCATATATTTT.